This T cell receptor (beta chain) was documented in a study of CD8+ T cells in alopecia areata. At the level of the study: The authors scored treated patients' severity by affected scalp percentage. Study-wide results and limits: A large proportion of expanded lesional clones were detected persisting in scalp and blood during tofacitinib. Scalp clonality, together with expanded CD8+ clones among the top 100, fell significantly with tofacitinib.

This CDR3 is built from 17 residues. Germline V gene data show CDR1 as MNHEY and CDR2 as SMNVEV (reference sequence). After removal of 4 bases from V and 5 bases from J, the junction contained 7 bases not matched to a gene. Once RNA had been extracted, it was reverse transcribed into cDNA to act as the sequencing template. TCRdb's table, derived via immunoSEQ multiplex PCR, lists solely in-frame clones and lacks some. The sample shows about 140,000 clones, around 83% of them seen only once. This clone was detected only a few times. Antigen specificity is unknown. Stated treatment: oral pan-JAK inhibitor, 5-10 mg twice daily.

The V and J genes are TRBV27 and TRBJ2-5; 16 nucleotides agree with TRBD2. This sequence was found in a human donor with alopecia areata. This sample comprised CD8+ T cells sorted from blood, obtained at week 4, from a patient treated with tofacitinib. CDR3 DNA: TGTGCCAGCAGTTCGGGACTAGCGGGAGGGCCGGGGGAGACCCAGTACTTC. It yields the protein CASSSGLAGGPGETQYF.